This T cell receptor beta chain was sequenced for a study of blood T cell repertoires in COVID-19. Source study methods: Reference gene primers were amplified, and this amplification served to estimate nucleated cell counts. Sequencing was performed with immunoSEQ multiplex PCR; in TCRdb, only in-frame clones are kept and a portion is missing. D and trimming come from the DNA, and the V and J calls and clone size come from that table. The table lists about 25,000 clones, around 85% of them singletons. The CDR3 spans 11 residues. The V gene lost 1 base and the J gene lost 4 bases, with 2 bases spanning the gap. CDR1 SGHRS and CDR2 YFSETQ come from the germline V gene.

The sequenced material came from peripheral blood. This sequence was found in a human donor with active COVID-19. The donor label of this sample is uncertain. The genes are TRBV5-1 and TRBJ2-5; D remains unclear. The CDR3 nucleotides are TGCGCCAGCAGCTTGCGAGAGACCCAGTACTTC. Residues: CASSLRETQYF.